The 21 T cell receptor beta chains in this list originate from one sample, sequenced in a study of cytomegalovirus exposure and HLA in healthy donors. Here immunoSEQ multiplex PCR was the method, and the copy in TCRdb shows in-frame clones only, minus some. The repertoire consists of about 330,000 clones, with around 87% occurring once and the leading ten covering roughly 1.1%. Material for sequencing was PBMCs. These receptors originate from a woman aged 30 to 39 in good health and CMV-seropositive.

The chain combines TRBV29-1 with TRBJ2-1; 7 bases line up with TRBD2. The CDR3 has 13 amino acids. Germline V lookup: CDR1 SQVTM, CDR2 ANQGSEA. V was pared by 4 bases and J by 5 bases, with 5 bases of the junction left unmatched. This CDR3 is CSVGLAANNEQFF. Written as DNA, the CDR3 is TGCAGCGTTGGGCTAGCGGCCAACAATGAGCAGTTCTTC.

The J gene is TRBJ1-2, the V gene TRBV25-1, with a tentative D call TRBD1 (6 bases). CDR3 length equals 16 residues. V was shortened by 2 bases and J by 2 bases, with 15 bases between the two germline ends. Germline V CDR1 and CDR2: MGHDK, SYGVNS. The CDR3 bases are TGTGCCAGCAGTGAACTTGTTGACGGGACAAACTATGGCTACACCTTC. Encoded protein: CASSELVDGTNYGYTF.

The chain combines TRBV11-3 with TRBJ2-3; D is possibly TRBD1 (5 bases). This CDR3 is 13 amino acids long. CDR1 is SGHNT, CDR2 YENEEA, per germline. V lost 3 bases to trimming and J lost 6 bases, with 10 bases between them. The CDR3 DNA reads TGTGCCAGCAGCTTGCAGGGTGGCGATACGCAGTATTTT. It translates to CASSLQGGDTQYF.

This clone has a handful of counts. This chain uses TRBV2 with TRBJ1-1; D remains ambiguous. The germline V gene encodes CDR1 SNHLY and CDR2 FYNNEI. The CDR3 covers 11 residues. The V end lost 7 bases, the J end lost 5 bases, and 8 bases lay between the germline ends. The CDR3 DNA reads as TGTGCCAGCACCTATCCTACTGAAGCTTTCTTT. Translating gives CASTYPTEAFF.

The chain is built from TRBV29-1 and TRBJ2-1; 10 bases are shared with TRBD2. This CDR3 is built from 14 residues. Trimming at V came to 4 bases and at J to 7 bases, leaving 7 bases not matched to a gene. Germline CDR1 reads SQVTM; CDR2 reads ANQGSEA. CDR3 sequence (DNA): TGCAGCGTTGTGTCTGGACTAGCGGCTAATGAGCAGTTCTTC. Amino acids: CSVVSGLAANEQFF.

The chain combines TRBV9 with TRBJ2-1, with D perhaps TRBD2 (6 bases). Trimming stripped 4 bases from V and 5 bases from J, with 19 bases between. CDR3 length: 16 amino acids. Germline CDR1 reads SGDLS; CDR2 reads YYNGEE. CDR3 loop: CASSSPPGGPNNEQFF. CDR3 DNA: TGTGCCAGCAGCTCGCCTCCCGGAGGGCCGAACAATGAGCAGTTCTTC.

The chain employs TRBV2 and TRBJ1-5; D possibly corresponds to TRBD1 (5 bases). This CDR3 has 15 amino acids. From germline, CDR1 is SNHLY and CDR2 FYNNEI. The V gene lost 6 bases and the J gene lost 4 bases, with 16 bases spanning the gap. CDR3: CASSLTDSKNQPQHF. The CDR3 DNA reads TGTGCCAGCAGCCTTACCGACAGTAAAAATCAGCCCCAGCATTTT.

V and J are TRBV6-6 and TRBJ2-3, with unresolved D. V was clipped by 6 bases and J by 8 bases, with 15 bases between them. The CDR3 is made up of 13 amino acids. Germline V gives CDR1 MNHNY, CDR2 SVGAGI (reference sequence). Here the CDR3 DNA reads TGTGCCAGCAGCATAGTTGTAGCCCTTACGCAGTATTTT. It is translated as CASSIVVALTQYF.

The chain has TRBV14 and TRBJ2-5; D call uncertain. V was trimmed by 1 base and J by 5 bases, leaving 5 bases between them. Germline CDR1 SGHDN, CDR2 FVKESK. This CDR3 has 12 residues. The CDR3 nucleotides read TGTGCCAGCAGCCAAGTGTTTGAGACCCAGTACTTC. It is translated as CASSQVFETQYF.

The rearrangement joins TRBV5-1 to TRBJ1-2; D might be TRBD1 (5 bases). The germline gives CDR1 SGHRS, CDR2 YFSETQ. The CDR3 consists of 14 residues. V lost 2 bases to trimming and J lost 4 bases, with 12 bases between them. CDR3: CASSFGAGGYGYTF. CDR3 nucleotides: TGCGCCAGCAGCTTCGGGGCCGGGGGCTATGGCTACACCTTC.

The V and J genes are TRBV12-5 and TRBJ2-3, with 10 bases lining up with TRBD2. CDR3 size: 17 residues. Germline values: CDR1 LGHNT, CDR2 FRNRAP. The V segment lost 0 bases and the J segment 3 bases; nucleotides outside the gene matches: 6. For the CDR3, the DNA is TGTGCTAGTGGTTTGGTACTCTCTAGCGGGAGAACAGATACGCAGTATTTT. Translating it yields CASGLVLSSGRTDTQYF.

This chain connects TRBV11-2 to TRBJ1-2; 7 bases are a match to TRBD1. The V and J ends lost 5 bases and 4 bases, in that order; junction bases with no gene match: 7. CDR1 is SGHAT and CDR2 is FQNNGV in the germline V gene. This CDR3 region has 14 residues. As DNA, the CDR3 is TGTGCCAGCAGCCCAGGGGGAGGAAGCTATGGCTACACCTTC. Its translation is CASSPGGGSYGYTF.

This clone appeared a few times. This sample also contains other DNA sequences that code for the same CDR3. This chain joins TRBV18 and TRBJ1-4; possible D gene TRBD1, 5 bases. The germline CDR1 and CDR2 sequences are KGHSH and LQKENI. The ends were cut back, 3 bases at V and 7 bases at J, with 9 bases in the middle. The CDR3 spans 13 residues. The CDR3 nucleotides read TGTGCCAGCTCACCGGGACTGGGTGAAAAACTGTTTTTT. Translating it yields CASSPGLGEKLFF. Together with reference TRBV18 and TRBJ1-4, the CDR3 gives the full variable domain: NAGVMQNPRHLVRRRGQEARLRCSPMKGHSHVYWYRQLPEEGLKFMVYLQKENIIDESGMPKERFSAEFPKEGPSILRIQQVVRGDSAAYFCASSPGLGEKLFFGSGTQLSVL.

The chain is built from TRBV5-6 and TRBJ2-7; the match to TRBD1 covers 7 bases. J was trimmed by 2 bases and V by 1 base; bases with no gene match: 6. This CDR3 is built from 15 residues. The germline gives CDR1 SGHDT, CDR2 YYEEEE. The CDR3 DNA is TGTGCCAGCAGCTTGAGAAGCAGGGGGACCTACGAGCAGTACTTC. It yields the protein CASSLRSRGTYEQYF.

The chain joins TRBV7-2 to TRBJ1-2, with 9 bases lining up with TRBD1. The CDR3 covers 15 residues. V dropped 3 bases and J dropped 7; count of bases not matched to a gene: 9. Germline CDR1 reads SGHTA; CDR2 reads FQGNSA. The CDR3 protein is CASSLDRGAGSGYTF. CDR3 bases: TGTGCCAGCAGCTTGGACAGGGGCGCAGGCTCTGGCTACACCTTC.

The CDR3 here is CASSQASRQGNNEQFF. The CDR3 coding sequence is TGCGCCAGCAGTCAAGCCTCGAGACAGGGGAACAATGAGCAGTTCTTC. J is TRBJ2-1 and V is TRBV23-1; 8 bases match TRBD1. TRBV23-1 is known as an ORF, though its function is uncertain. V gave up 2 bases and J gave up 5 bases; unmatched junction bases: 8. The CDR3 runs to 16 residues.

The CDR3 DNA reads as TGTGCCAGCAGTTTCAGGGACAGGGGGTCCTATAATTCACCCCTCCACTTT. It codes for CASSFRDRGSYNSPLHF. V gene TRBV27 combines with J gene TRBJ1-6; 11 bases agree with TRBD1. Per the germline V gene, CDR1 is MNHEY and CDR2 is SMNVEV (reference sequence). CDR3 length equals 17 residues. The ends lost 3 bases at V and 1 base at J; junction bases unmatched: 2.

V is TRBV2 and J is TRBJ1-6, with D uncertain. The CDR3 is 16 residues long. From germline, CDR1 is SNHLY and CDR2 FYNNEI. The germline V and J ends were trimmed by 6 bases and 0 bases, with 12 bases remaining between them. The CDR3 here is CASRPRASSYNSPLHF. The CDR3 DNA follows: TGTGCCAGCAGACCCCGTGCCAGCTCCTATAATTCACCCCTCCACTTT.

The rearrangement links TRBV5-5 to TRBJ1-2; D is perhaps TRBD1 (5 bases). V lost 0 bases, J lost 7 bases, and 13 bases lay in between. The CDR3 sequence is 14 residues long. Germline CDR1 is SGHKS and CDR2 is YYEKEE (reference sequence). As DNA, the CDR3 is TGTGCCAGCAGCTTGGGTACAGGATTTGCTGGCTACACCTTC. The encoded protein is CASSLGTGFAGYTF.

This sequence joins TRBV7-6 and TRBJ1-5; tentative D call: TRBD1 (5 bases). CDR3 length: 14 amino acids. Germline V CDR1 and CDR2: SGHVS, FNYEAQ. V lost 4 bases to trimming and J lost 4 bases, with 11 bases between them. CDR3: CASSSHQGNQPQHF. CDR3 DNA: TGTGCCAGCAGCTCCCATCAGGGAAATCAGCCCCAGCATTTT.

V gene TRBV5-6 combines with J gene TRBJ1-2; the match to TRBD1 covers 8 bases. CDR3 length: 18 residues. Trimming took 4 bases from V and 4 from J; bases not matched to a gene: 18. In germline, CDR1 is SGHDT, CDR2 YYEEEE. This chain's CDR3 is CASSGGMVRGPTGYGYTF. CDR3 in DNA: TGTGCCAGCAGCGGGGGTATGGTCAGGGGGCCCACCGGCTATGGCTACACCTTC.